This T cell receptor beta chain is drawn from a study of blood T cell repertoires in COVID-19 (dated by TCRdb to 2018 to 2020). Turning to the overall study: The collaborator samples originated in the United States, Italy and Spain and spanned the acute and convalescent phases of COVID-19. The prospective study material was composed of cDNA or gDNA derived from T cells, B-cell-depleted T cells, or PBMCs. The dataset comprised deeply sampled blood TCRbeta repertoires from subjects exposed to, actively infected with, or recovered from COVID-19. The repertoires were released in a freely available public database meant as a resource for research on the immune response to SARS-CoV-2. The samples were drawn from the first 160 participants of the ongoing ImmuneRACE study and from more than 1,000 subjects provided by 6 global collaborators. The sample metadata nearly always contained a de-identified subject ID, COVID-19 status, age in years and sex. Where available, HLA class I and class II types were obtained from metadata supplied by the sample provider rather than from assay-based typing. Broader findings and caveats from the paper: The quantity of clinical and demographic metadata differed by source and by participant and was supplied without curation.

A second Seattle source provided samples from volunteer blood donors who had recovered from COVID-19. Collaborating institutions collected whole blood in K2EDTA tubes following their own protocols. Collaborator samples were shipped for TCRbeta analysis as frozen whole blood, isolated PBMCs, or DNA extracted from either sample type. The junction carries 13 bases between V and J, which are trimmed by 10 bases and 7 bases respectively. The CDR3 runs 12 amino acids, cysteine and phenylalanine included. Only the CDR3 DNA is retained, 36 bases long and in frame from the first base. As encoded in the germline V gene, CDR1 is SNHLY while CDR2 is FYNNEI. Worth noting for this clone: The antigen it binds to is not known. Base-call qualities are not available, and no considerably larger clone is one nucleotide away.

TCRbeta CDR3 regions were amplified from genomic DNA by means of the immunoSEQ Assay, a bias-controlled multiplex PCR. Per the authors' processing: Within the assay, amplification of reference gene primers was used to estimate how many nucleated cells each sample contained. To quantify the absolute abundance of each unique TCRbeta CDR3 rearrangement, sequence reads were collapsed and filtered. For each sample, productive Simpson clonality was calculated as the square root of Simpson's diversity index over productive rearrangements. Here the immuneACCESS table is served through TCRdb, limited to in-frame sequences with V and J called. Missing clones are a known gap in these copies; in checked studies unresolved V genes cover under half, and the rest lacks a known reason. The DNA gave D and trimming, while V, J and clone size come from that table. Within this sample are approximately 240,000 clones, with around 85% of them counted one time only. Roughly 3% of the sample is in the top ten clones.

The receptor's source is a woman aged 25 to 45 who had recovered from COVID-19. The sequencing input was peripheral blood. The receptor chain draws on TRBV2 and TRBJ1-4; matching of 5 bases hints at TRBD1 as the D gene. This receptor has the CDR3 CATTEGSEKLFF. The DNA reads as follows: TGTGCCACCACGGAGGGGAGTGAAAAACTGTTTTTT.